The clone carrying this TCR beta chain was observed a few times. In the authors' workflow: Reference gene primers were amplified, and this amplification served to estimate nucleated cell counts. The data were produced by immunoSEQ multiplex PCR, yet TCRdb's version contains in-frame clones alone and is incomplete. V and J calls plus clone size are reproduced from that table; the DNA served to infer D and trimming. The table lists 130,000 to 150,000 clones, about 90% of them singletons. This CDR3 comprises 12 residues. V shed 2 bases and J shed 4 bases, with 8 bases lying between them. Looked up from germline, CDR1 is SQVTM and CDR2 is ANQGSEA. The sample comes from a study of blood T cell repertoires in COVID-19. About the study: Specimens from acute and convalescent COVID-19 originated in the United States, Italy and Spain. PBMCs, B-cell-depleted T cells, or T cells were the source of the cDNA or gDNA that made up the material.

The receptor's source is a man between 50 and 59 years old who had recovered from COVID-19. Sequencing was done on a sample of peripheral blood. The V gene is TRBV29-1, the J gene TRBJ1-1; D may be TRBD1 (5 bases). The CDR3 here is CSVERRGTEAFF. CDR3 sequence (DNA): TGCAGCGTTGAAAGGAGGGGCACTGAAGCTTTCTTT.